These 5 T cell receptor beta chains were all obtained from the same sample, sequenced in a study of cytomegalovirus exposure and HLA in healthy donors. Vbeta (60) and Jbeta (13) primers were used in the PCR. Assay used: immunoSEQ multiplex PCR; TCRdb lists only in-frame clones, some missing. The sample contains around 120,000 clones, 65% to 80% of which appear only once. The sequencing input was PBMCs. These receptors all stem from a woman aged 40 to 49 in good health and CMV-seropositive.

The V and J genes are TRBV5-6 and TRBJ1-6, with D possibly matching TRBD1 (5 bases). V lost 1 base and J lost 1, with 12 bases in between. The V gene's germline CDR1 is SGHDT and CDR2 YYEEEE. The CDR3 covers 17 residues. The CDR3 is CASSLSPQGSYNSPLHF. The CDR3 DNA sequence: TGTGCCAGCAGCTTGTCCCCCCAGGGTTCCTATAATTCACCCCTCCACTTT.

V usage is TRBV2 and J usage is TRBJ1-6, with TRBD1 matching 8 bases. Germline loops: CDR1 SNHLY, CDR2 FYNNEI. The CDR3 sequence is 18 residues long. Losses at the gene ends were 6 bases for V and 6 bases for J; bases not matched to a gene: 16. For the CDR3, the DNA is TGTGCCAGCAGGACGGTCCAGGGGGCGTTGGGTAGTAATTCACCCCTCCACTTT. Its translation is CASRTVQGALGSNSPLHF.

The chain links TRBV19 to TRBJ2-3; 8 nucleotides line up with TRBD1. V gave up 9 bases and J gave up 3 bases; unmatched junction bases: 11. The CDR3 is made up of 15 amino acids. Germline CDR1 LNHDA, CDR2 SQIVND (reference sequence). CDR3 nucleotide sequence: TGTGCCAGCCAAGGGACGCGGACAGGGACAGATACGCAGTATTTT. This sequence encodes CASQGTRTGTDTQYF.

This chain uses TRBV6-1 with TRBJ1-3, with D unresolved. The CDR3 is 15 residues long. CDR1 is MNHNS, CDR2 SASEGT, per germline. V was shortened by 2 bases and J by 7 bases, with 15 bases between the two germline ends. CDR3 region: CASSEPTDLRNTIYF. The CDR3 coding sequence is TGTGCCAGCAGTGAACCGACTGACCTACGGAACACCATATATTTT.

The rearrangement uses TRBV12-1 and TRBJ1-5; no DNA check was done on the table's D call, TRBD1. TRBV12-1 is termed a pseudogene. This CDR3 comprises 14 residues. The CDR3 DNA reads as TGTGCCAGCAGCTTAGCAGGGAACAATCAGCCCCAGCATTTT. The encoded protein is CASSLAGNNQPQHF.